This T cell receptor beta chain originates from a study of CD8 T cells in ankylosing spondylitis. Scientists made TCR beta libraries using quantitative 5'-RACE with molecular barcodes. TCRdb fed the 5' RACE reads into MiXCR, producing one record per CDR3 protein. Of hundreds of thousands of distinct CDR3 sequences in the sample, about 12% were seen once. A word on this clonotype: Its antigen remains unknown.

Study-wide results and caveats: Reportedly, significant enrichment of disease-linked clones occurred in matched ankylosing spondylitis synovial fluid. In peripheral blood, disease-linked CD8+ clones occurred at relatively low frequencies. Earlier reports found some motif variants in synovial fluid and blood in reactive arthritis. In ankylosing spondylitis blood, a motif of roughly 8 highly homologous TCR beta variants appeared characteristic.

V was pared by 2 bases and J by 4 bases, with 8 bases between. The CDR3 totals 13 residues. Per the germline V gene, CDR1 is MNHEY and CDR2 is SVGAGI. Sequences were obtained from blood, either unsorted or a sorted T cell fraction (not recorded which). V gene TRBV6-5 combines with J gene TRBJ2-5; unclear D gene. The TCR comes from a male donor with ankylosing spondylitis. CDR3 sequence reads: CASSYRFRETQYF. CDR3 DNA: TGTGCCAGCAGTTACCGGTTTCGAGAGACCCAGTACTTC.